This record concerns one T cell receptor beta chain sequence. Its antigen is not known. Germline CDR1 LNHNV, CDR2 YYDKDF (reference sequence). V was cut by 1 base and J by 9 bases, with 16 bases left in between. This CDR3 comprises 14 residues. The data stem from a study of shared clonotypes between healthy human individuals. Overall study: A few men and a couple of women, aged 18 to 49, were donors. Study outcomes and limitations: Rarefaction curves obtained for sorted subsets showed sequencing incomplete despite large depth.

Repertoires were generated with immunoSEQ multiplex PCR, while TCRdb's copy carries only in-frame clones and drops some. The sample has more than 550,000 clones; 90% are singletons. The chain links TRBV15 to TRBJ2-7, with a tentative D call TRBD2 (5 bases). This receptor was obtained from a man aged 18 to 29 in good health. Some clones in this sample may be carry-over from other donors' samples. The sequenced material came from memory CD8+ T cells from PBMCs. Subset of the sample: CD45RO+ cells pooled with CCR7-negative TemRA cells. The CDR3 DNA follows: TGTGCCACCAGCAGAGTGGTGGGGAGAGAAGGGCAGTACTTC. As protein: CATSRVVGREGQYF.